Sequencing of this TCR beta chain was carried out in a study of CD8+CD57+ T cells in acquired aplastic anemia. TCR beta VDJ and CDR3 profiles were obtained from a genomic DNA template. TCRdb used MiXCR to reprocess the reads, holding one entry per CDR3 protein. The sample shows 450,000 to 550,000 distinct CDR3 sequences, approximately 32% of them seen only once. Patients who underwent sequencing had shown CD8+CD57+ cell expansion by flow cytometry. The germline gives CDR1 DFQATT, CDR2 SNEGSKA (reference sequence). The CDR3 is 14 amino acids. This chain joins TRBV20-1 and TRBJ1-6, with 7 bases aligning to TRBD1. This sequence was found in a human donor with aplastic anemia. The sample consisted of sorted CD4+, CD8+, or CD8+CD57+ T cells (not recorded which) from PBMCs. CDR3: CAGQTSSYNSPLHF. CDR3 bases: TGCGCGGGACAGACGAGCTCCTATAATTCACCCCTCCACTTT.